Presented here are 22 T cell receptor beta chains from one specimen sequenced in a study of graft-versus-host responses after intestinal transplantation. Sequencing used immunoSEQ multiplex PCR; TCRdb keeps in-frame clones, though not all of them. Among around 20,000 clones listed, about four fifths were seen once. The sequencing used PBMCs, collected 14 days after transplant. The source is a human patient who received an intestinal transplant, so some T cells may come from the graft donor.

J is TRBJ2-3 and V is TRBV2; D gene uncertain. This CDR3 is built from 16 residues. Trimming took off 1 base at V and 2 bases at J, with 13 bases between the two ends. Looked up from germline, CDR1 is SNHLY and CDR2 is FYNNEI. CDR3 region: CASSEGLEPPTDTQYF. CDR3 bases: TGTGCCAGCAGTGAAGGTTTGGAACCCCCCACAGATACGCAGTATTTT.

In the case of this clone: A much bigger clone sits one base away, suggesting this may be a read error. This rearrangement joins TRBV28 to TRBJ2-7, with TRBD1 matching 10 bases. This CDR3 region has 15 residues. Per germline, CDR1 MDHEN and CDR2 SYDVKM. For the CDR3, the DNA is TGTGCCCGCAGCATAGGGGACAGGGGCCCCTACGAGCAGTACTTC. It translates to CARSIGDRGPYEQYF.

The chain uses TRBV9 and TRBJ2-2, with 11 bases matching TRBD2. The CDR3 runs 17 residues. Germline CDR1 reads SGDLS; CDR2 reads YYNGEE. V lost 4 bases and J lost 6; bases outside the gene matches: 11. This chain's CDR3 is CASSSRTSGSLPGELFF. CDR3 in DNA: TGTGCCAGCAGCTCCCGGACTAGCGGGTCCTTGCCCGGGGAGCTGTTTTTT.

The genes are TRBV6-5 and TRBJ1-2; D uncertain. Trimming stripped 4 bases from V and 6 bases from J, with 9 bases between. Looked up from germline, CDR1 is MNHEY and CDR2 is SVGAGI. CDR3 length equals 12 residues. The CDR3: CASSSATDGYTF. CDR3 coding DNA: TGTGCCAGCAGTTCGGCAACAGATGGCTACACCTTC.

The rearrangement links TRBV10-1 to TRBJ2-2; 11 bases map to TRBD2. Trimming took 2 bases from V and 5 from J; bases not matched to a gene: 13. This CDR3 spans 19 amino acids. CDR1 and CDR2 (germline): WNHNN, SYGVQD (reference sequence). DNA of the CDR3: TGCGCCAGCAGTGAGGCTCCGATCGTAGCGGGAGGGCCTACCGGGGAGCTGTTTTTT. It codes for CASSEAPIVAGGPTGELFF.

The genes are TRBV6-5 and TRBJ1-1, with 7 bases aligning to TRBD1. Looked up from germline, CDR1 is MNHEY and CDR2 is SVGAGI. J lost 1 base, V lost 6 bases, and 8 bases had no gene match. This CDR3 is built from 15 residues. The CDR3 here is CASRDTDRSNTEAFF. The CDR3 DNA is TGTGCCAGCAGAGATACGGACAGGTCGAACACTGAAGCTTTCTTT.

This clone was counted a few times. The genes are TRBV9 and TRBJ2-5, with a tentative D call TRBD2 (7 bases). V lost 2 bases to trimming and J lost 5 bases, with 13 bases between them. Germline V gene sequence: CDR1 SGDLS, CDR2 YYNGEE. There are 14 residues in the CDR3. CDR3 DNA: TGTGCCAGCAGCGTCCAGGGGAGGGGGGAGACCCAGTACTTC. It encodes CASSVQGRGETQYF.

The chain carries TRBV27 and TRBJ2-7; no clear D gene. CDR1 and CDR2 (germline): MNHEY, SMNVEV (reference sequence). The CDR3 consists of 13 residues. Trimming left V 3 bases short and J 2 bases short, with 8 bases between. The CDR3, as DNA: TGTGCCAGCAGTTTTCAAGTAACCTACGAGCAGTACTTC. It specifies CASSFQVTYEQYF.

This clone came up a few times. The chain joins TRBV6-5 to TRBJ1-2, with TRBD1 matching over 10 bases. The CDR3 has 15 amino acids. Unmatched junction bases numbered 4, after V lost 0 bases and J lost 6 bases. The germline V gene encodes CDR1 MNHEY and CDR2 SVGAGI. The CDR3 coding sequence is TGTGCCAGCAGTTACTCGGGGGGACAGGGGAATGGCTACACCTTC. Translating gives CASSYSGGQGNGYTF.

The rearrangement uses TRBV5-1 and TRBJ1-1; weak D call: TRBD1 (5 bases). This CDR3 region has 14 residues. Germline V gene lookup returns CDR1 SGHRS and CDR2 YFSETQ. Between the trimmed V and J ends, which lost 5 bases and 1 base, there was a span of 12 bases. CDR3 nucleotide sequence: TGCGCCAGCAGGACCGGGGCTTCGAACACTGAAGCTTTCTTT. It is translated as CASRTGASNTEAFF.

V is TRBV5-4 and J is TRBJ1-1; tentatively, D is TRBD1 (5 bases). This CDR3 region has 13 residues. Germline CDR1 reads SGHNT; CDR2 reads YYREEE (reference sequence). Trimming removed 0 bases from V and 7 bases from J, with 10 bases in between. The CDR3 DNA sequence: TGTGCCAGCAGCTTGGGTGGGGCACTTGAAGCTTTCTTT. Protein: CASSLGGALEAFF.

This clone was observed once. V usage is TRBV29-1 and J usage is TRBJ1-1; D is ambiguous. V was trimmed by 5 bases and J by 3 bases, leaving 10 bases between them. Germline CDR1 SQVTM, CDR2 ANQGSEA. The CDR3 runs 12 residues. CDR3 region: CSVLDLYTEAFF. For the CDR3, the DNA is TGCAGCGTTTTAGACCTGTACACTGAAGCTTTCTTT.

V and J are TRBV30 and TRBJ1-6; 7 bases align to TRBD1. V was pared by 5 bases and J by 9 bases, with 10 bases of the junction left unmatched. CDR3 length: 14 residues. Germline CDR1 GTSNPN, CDR2 SVGIG (reference sequence). CDR3 bases: TGTGCCTGGGATTCGGGGACAGTGACTTCACCCCTCCACTTT. It encodes CAWDSGTVTSPLHF.

The chain has TRBV10-3 and TRBJ2-1; 9 bases match TRBD2. Looked up from germline, CDR1 is ENHRY and CDR2 is SYGVKD. With V trimmed by 8 bases and J by 9 bases, 11 bases remained unmatched. The CDR3 totals 14 residues. The CDR3 here is CAILSGRNLSEQFF. The CDR3 DNA sequence: TGTGCCATCCTTAGCGGGAGAAACCTTAGTGAGCAGTTCTTC.

The gene calls are TRBV27 and TRBJ2-3, with 16 bases fitting TRBD2. The CDR3 is 18 residues long. The V gene's germline CDR1 is MNHEY and CDR2 SMNVEV (reference sequence). V lost 3 bases and J lost 6; bases outside the gene matches: 9. The chain's CDR3 is CASSLGLAGGFPVDTQYF. In DNA, the CDR3 is TGTGCCAGCAGTTTGGGACTAGCGGGGGGGTTCCCAGTGGATACGCAGTATTTT.

The genes are TRBV13 and TRBJ2-7; 13 bases match TRBD2. Germline lookup yields CDR1 PRHDT and CDR2 FYEKMQ (reference sequence). J lost 3 bases, V lost 2 bases, and 1 base had no gene match. This CDR3 spans 15 amino acids. In nucleotides, the CDR3 is TGTGCCAGCAGCTTACGACTAGCGGGGGGCTACGAGCAGTACTTC. It yields the protein CASSLRLAGGYEQYF.

This CDR3 reads CASSLEWTDTQYF. CDR3 DNA: TGTGCCAGCAGCTTAGAGTGGACAGATACGCAGTATTTT. J is TRBJ2-3 and V is TRBV11-2; no clear D gene. CDR1 and CDR2 (germline): SGHAT, FQNNGV. This CDR3 comprises 13 residues. V shed 0 bases and J shed 3 bases, with 4 bases lying between them.

The V call is TRBV19, the J call TRBJ1-4; TRBD1 might be the D (6 bases). Trimming took 3 bases from V and 8 from J, leaving 10 bases between them. This CDR3 contains 13 residues. Germline CDR1 is LNHDA and CDR2 is SQIVND (reference sequence). CDR3 residues: CASSIQGLEKLFF. As DNA, the CDR3 is TGTGCCAGTAGTATCCAGGGGCTCGAAAAACTGTTTTTT. Full variable domain (missing parts from reference TRBV19 and TRBJ1-4): DGGITQSPKYLFRKEGQNVTLSCEQNLNHDAMYWYRQDPGQGLRLIYYSQIVNDFQKGDIAEGYSVSREKKESFPLTVTSAQKNPTAFYLCASSIQGLEKLFFGSGTQLSVL.

The chain couples TRBV7-3 to TRBJ2-1; unclear D gene. This CDR3 region has 12 residues. Between the trimmed V and J ends, which lost 5 bases and 12 bases, there was a span of 14 bases. Germline lookup yields CDR1 SGHTA and CDR2 FQGTGA. The CDR3 sequence is CASSTSPPGQFF. The CDR3 coding sequence is TGTGCCAGCAGCACATCCCCCCCGGGGCAGTTCTTC.

CDR3 bases: TGTGCCAGCAGCCCCGACAGCTCTTCCATCTACGAGCAGTACTTC. This gives the protein CASSPDSSSIYEQYF. This rearrangement joins TRBV11-1 to TRBJ2-7; tentatively, D is TRBD1 (5 bases). The germline CDR1 and CDR2 sequences are SGHAT and FQDESV (reference sequence). The ends were cut back, 5 bases at V and 3 bases at J, with 17 bases in the middle. The CDR3 runs to 15 residues.

The genes are TRBV30 and TRBJ2-6; D not certain. V was trimmed by 2 bases and J by 0 bases, leaving 5 bases between them. Germline V gives CDR1 GTSNPN, CDR2 SVGIG (reference sequence). The CDR3 length is 14 residues. The CDR3 DNA reads TGTGCCTGGAGTAGCCTCTCTGGGGCCAACGTCCTGACTTTC. It specifies CAWSSLSGANVLTF.

The chain links TRBV27 to TRBJ2-2; 10 positions match TRBD2. The junction had 0 bases not matched to a gene; V was cut back by 4 bases and J by 1 base. Germline V gene sequence: CDR1 MNHEY, CDR2 SMNVEV (reference sequence). This CDR3 has 15 amino acids. This CDR3 reads CASSWTSGNTGELFF. CDR3 DNA sequence: TGTGCCAGCAGTTGGACTAGCGGGAACACCGGGGAGCTGTTTTTT.